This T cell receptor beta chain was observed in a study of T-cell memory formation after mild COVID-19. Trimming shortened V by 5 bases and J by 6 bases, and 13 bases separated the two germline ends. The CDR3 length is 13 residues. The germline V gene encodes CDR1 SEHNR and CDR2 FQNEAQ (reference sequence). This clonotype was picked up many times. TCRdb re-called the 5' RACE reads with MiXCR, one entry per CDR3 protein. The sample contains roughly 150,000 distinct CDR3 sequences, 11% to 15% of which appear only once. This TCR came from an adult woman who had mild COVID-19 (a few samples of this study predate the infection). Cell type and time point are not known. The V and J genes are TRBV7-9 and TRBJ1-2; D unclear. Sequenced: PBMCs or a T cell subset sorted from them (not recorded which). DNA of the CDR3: TGTGCCAGCAGCGGCGCCGGGTCTCATGGCTACACCTTC. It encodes CASSGAGSHGYTF.